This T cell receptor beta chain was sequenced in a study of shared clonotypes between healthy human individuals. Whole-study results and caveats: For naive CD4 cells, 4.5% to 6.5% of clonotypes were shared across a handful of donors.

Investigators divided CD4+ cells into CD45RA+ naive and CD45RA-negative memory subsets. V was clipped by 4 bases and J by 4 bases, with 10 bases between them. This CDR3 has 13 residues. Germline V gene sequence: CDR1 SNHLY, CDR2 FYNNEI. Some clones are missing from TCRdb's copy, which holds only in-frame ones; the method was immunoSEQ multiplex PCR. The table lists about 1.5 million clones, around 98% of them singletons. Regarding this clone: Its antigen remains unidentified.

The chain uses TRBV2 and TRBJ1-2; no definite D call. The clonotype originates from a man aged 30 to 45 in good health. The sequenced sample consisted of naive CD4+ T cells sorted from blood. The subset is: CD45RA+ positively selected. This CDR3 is CASSGEGTYGYTF. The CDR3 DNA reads TGTGCCAGCAGTGGGGAGGGCACCTATGGCTACACCTTC.